This section outlines one T cell receptor beta chain sequence together with its context. Its cognate antigen is unknown. Repertoires were generated with immunoSEQ multiplex PCR, while TCRdb's copy carries only in-frame clones and drops some. The sample consists of tens of thousands of clones, roughly 90% of them appearing once. This sample is part of a study of OX40 agonist ivuxolimab in advanced cancers. At the level of the study: Patients got intravenous ivuxolimab at 0.01 to 10 mg/kg every 2 weeks. Study-wide points: Antigen specificity of clonally expanded peripheral T cells was not established.

The V and J ends lost 4 bases and 8 bases, in that order; junction bases with no gene match: 4. The length of the CDR3 is 12 residues. Germline V gene lookup returns CDR1 SGHVS and CDR2 FQNEAQ. The chain is built from TRBV7-8 and TRBJ1-1; 7 bases match TRBD1. The sample consisted of CD4+ or CD8+ T cells sorted from blood, taken in a trial of the OX40 agonist ivuxolimab. The sequence was collected from an adult with an advanced solid tumor such as melanoma, head and neck, liver or kidney cancer. Here the CDR3 reads CASSSGDSEAFF. The CDR3 region has the DNA TGTGCCAGCAGCTCCGGGGACAGCGAAGCTTTCTTT.